Reported below is one TCR beta chain. This record belongs to a study of blood T cell repertoires in COVID-19. Study-level information: T cells, B-cell-depleted T cells, or PBMCs supplied cDNA or gDNA.

In the authors' workflow: Estimation of nucleated cell counts was performed using reference gene primer amplification. The data were produced by immunoSEQ multiplex PCR, yet TCRdb's version contains in-frame clones alone and is incomplete. V and J calls plus clone size are reproduced from that table; the DNA served to infer D and trimming. The table shows 200,000 or so clones, with 90% occurring only once. Enrolled during active infection, Seattle patients were then followed longitudinally. The sequence came from a man aged 25 to 45 with COVID-19, enrolled during active disease. Sample: peripheral blood.

For the CDR3, the DNA is TGTGCCAGCAGTTACTCGGGACAGGGAATATATAGCAATCAGCCCCAGCATTTT. Translated, it gives CASSYSGQGIYSNQPQHF. This rearrangement joins TRBV6-2 or TRBV6-3 to TRBJ1-5; 9 bases line up with TRBD1. Germline CDR1 and CDR2: MNHEY and SVGEGT. The CDR3 runs to 18 residues. Losses at the gene ends were 0 bases for V and 0 bases for J; bases not matched to a gene: 6.